Below, 30 T cell receptor beta chains from the same sample are listed, as sequenced in a study of blood T cells in healthy people across ages (dated by TCRdb to about 2015). The method was 5' RACE. TCRdb records Illumina HiSeq 2500 as the sequencer. A second roughly 7 to 12 cycle PCR used a sample-barcoded 5' primer and a J-beta primer mix. The public reads were reanalyzed by TCRdb: fastp trimming at Q25, MiXCR alignment, in-frame beta chains only. Each CDR3 protein appears once, grouped with its most common genes and DNA. The sample table lists roughly 1.6 million distinct CDR3 sequences, roughly 30% of them with a count of one. Clones ranked in the top ten supply approximately 10% of the sample. Sequenced sample: blood. These receptors were taken from a woman in her twenties or thirties in good health.

This clonotype has only a few counts. The J gene is TRBJ1-1, the V gene TRBV7-9, with D perhaps matching TRBD1 (6 bases). Trimming took 3 bases from V and 4 from J, leaving 12 bases between them. Germline CDR1 reads SEHNR; CDR2 reads FQNEAQ (reference sequence). The CDR3 is 14 residues long. CDR3 DNA sequence: TGTGCCAGCAGCTTCCAGGGGTATTCCACTGAAGCTTTCTTT. This gives the protein CASSFQGYSTEAFF.

This clonotype was picked up a small number of times. The chain links TRBV3-1 to TRBJ2-3; the match to TRBD2 covers 15 bases. Germline CDR1 is LGHDT and CDR2 is YNNKEL (reference sequence). With 2 bases clipped from V and 5 bases from J, the junction kept 11 bases outside the gene matches. This CDR3 has 19 residues. CDR3 in amino acids: CASSQHRTSGGGVGDTQYF. The CDR3, as DNA: TGTGCCAGCAGCCAACATCGGACTAGCGGGGGGGGTGTCGGAGATACGCAGTATTTT.

This clonotype appeared a few times. The CDR3 DNA reads as TGTGCCAGCAGCCGAGGACTAGCGGTACAAGAGACCCAGTACTTC. It encodes CASSRGLAVQETQYF. The V gene is TRBV3-1, the J gene TRBJ2-7; 10 bases align to TRBD2. The J call may be in error: the DNA end matches TRBJ2-5 better. In germline, CDR1 is LGHDT, CDR2 YNNKEL (reference sequence). The length of the CDR3 is 15 residues.

A word on this clonotype: A clone one base away is much larger, so this may be a read error. CDR3 nucleotide sequence: TGTGCCAGCAGCTCCGGGACAGGGCTCTACAATGGGCAGTTCTTC. As protein: CASSSGTGLYNGQFF. The V and J genes are TRBV2 and TRBJ2-1, with TRBD1 matching 9 bases. This CDR3 region has 15 residues. The germline V gene has CDR1 SNHLY and CDR2 FYNNEI.

This clonotype has just a few counts. The chain combines TRBV2 with TRBJ2-5; D is possibly TRBD1 (5 bases). CDR1 and CDR2 (germline): SNHLY, FYNNEI. The CDR3 spans 14 residues. V gave up 7 bases and J gave up 5 bases, with 17 bases separating them. CDR3 region: CASIYDRRGETQYF. The DNA of the CDR3 is TGTGCCAGCATCTACGACAGACGCGGTGAGACCCAGTACTTC. The variable domain in full, with the rest retrieved from reference TRBV2 and TRBJ2-5, is EPEVTQTPSHQVTQMGQEVILRCVPISNHLYFYWYRQILGQKVEFLVSFYNNEISEKSEIFDDQFSVERPDGSNFTLKIRSTKLEDSAMYFCASIYDRRGETQYFGPGTRLLVL.

This chain links TRBV6-6 with TRBJ1-1; D is ambiguous. The CDR3 covers 11 residues. CDR1 MNHNY and CDR2 SVGAGI come from the germline V gene (reference sequence). Between the trimmed V and J ends, which lost 6 bases and 6 bases, there was a span of 8 bases. The CDR3 DNA sequence: TGTGCCAGCAGGGATTTATCTGAAGCTTTCTTT. Protein: CASRDLSEAFF.

This clonotype was observed once. V is TRBV2 and J is TRBJ2-5, with TRBD2 as a possible D gene (6 bases). Trimming took off 4 bases at V and 2 bases at J, with 14 bases between the two ends. The CDR3 spans 15 residues. Germline V gene data show CDR1 as SNHLY and CDR2 as FYNNEI. This CDR3 reads CASSGRGRNQETQYF. CDR3 DNA sequence: TGTGCCAGCAGTGGGAGGGGCCGAAATCAAGAGACCCAGTACTTC.

A note on this clonotype: A single base separates this from a much larger clone, so it may be a read error. The V gene is TRBV4-1, the J gene TRBJ2-7; D is possibly TRBD1 or TRBD2 (5 bases each). The CDR3 spans 15 residues. Trimming removed 1 base from V and 5 bases from J, with 15 bases in between. Per germline, CDR1 MGHRA and CDR2 YSYEKL. Here the CDR3 DNA reads TGCGCCAGCAGCCAAGTCGGGGCAGCGGAGGACGAGCAGTACTTC. It yields the protein CASSQVGAAEDEQYF.

This clonotype was counted once. The CDR3, as DNA: TGCGCCAGCAGCTTCCAGCGGGGGGACCTTTCTGGGGCCAACGTCCTGACTTTC. As protein: CASSFQRGDLSGANVLTF. V usage is TRBV5-1 and J usage is TRBJ2-6; 9 positions match TRBD2. From germline, CDR1 is SGHRS and CDR2 YFSETQ. The CDR3 is 18 residues long. The V and J ends lost 2 bases and 1 base, in that order; junction bases with no gene match: 7.

The chain employs TRBV2 and TRBJ1-6; D call uncertain. The CDR3 covers 13 residues. Germline V lookup: CDR1 SNHLY, CDR2 FYNNEI. V was clipped by 10 bases and J by 4 bases, with 11 bases between them. The CDR3 sequence: CANPRRYNSPLHF. As DNA, the CDR3 is TGTGCCAACCCAAGACGGTATAATTCACCCCTCCACTTT.

The V and J genes are TRBV20-1 and TRBJ2-7, with TRBD1 as a possible D gene (6 bases). V lost 5 bases and J lost 1, with 12 bases in between. This CDR3 contains 13 residues. Germline CDR1 is DFQATT and CDR2 is SNEGSKA (reference sequence). This chain's CDR3 is CSAQTGKSYEQYF. Here the CDR3 DNA reads TGCAGTGCTCAGACAGGAAAATCCTACGAGCAGTACTTC.

CDR3 DNA: TGTGCCATCACCCAACGGGGGGGCCCCTACGAGCAGTACTTC. This codes for CAITQRGGPYEQYF. The chain couples TRBV10-3 to TRBJ2-4; 8 bases align to TRBD2. The DNA end favors TRBJ2-7, so the J call may be wrong. The CDR3 is 14 residues long. Germline CDR1 ENHRY, CDR2 SYGVKD.

In regard to this clonotype: Being one base from a much bigger clone, this may be a read error. This chain uses TRBV7-3 with TRBJ2-1, with 10 bases aligning to TRBD1. The length of the CDR3 is 15 residues. CDR1 SGHTA and CDR2 FQGTGA come from the germline V gene. The CDR3 here is CASSEGQGSYNVQFF. DNA of the CDR3: TGTGCCAGCAGCGAGGGACAGGGGTCCTACAATGTGCAGTTCTTC.

This chain uses TRBV12-3 or TRBV12-4 with TRBJ1-5, with D possibly being TRBD1 (5 bases). This CDR3 has 15 amino acids. V lost 4 bases and J lost 12, with 22 bases in between. The CDR3: CASSSPGPRNPLQHF. CDR3 coding DNA: TGTGCCAGCAGTTCGCCGGGACCGCGGAATCCGCTCCAGCATTTT.

V is TRBV27 and J is TRBJ2-2, with D possibly matching TRBD1 (6 bases). CDR1 is MNHEY, CDR2 SMNVEV, per germline (reference sequence). V lost 2 bases to trimming and J lost 4 bases, with 8 bases between them. There are 14 residues in the CDR3. CDR3 loop: CASSLRGITGELFF. CDR3 sequence (DNA): TGTGCCAGCAGTTTAAGGGGGATCACCGGGGAGCTGTTTTTT.

This clonotype was seen a few times. This chain links TRBV27 with TRBJ1-5; D gene ambiguous. The CDR3 runs 12 residues. Germline assignment: CDR1 MNHEY and CDR2 SMNVEV (reference sequence). The V and J ends lost 4 bases and 7 bases respectively, with 8 bases between them. The CDR3: CASSSPGQPQHF. In DNA form, the CDR3 reads TGTGCCAGCAGTTCACCCGGGCAGCCCCAGCATTTT.

This clonotype was seen more than once but under ten times. The chain joins TRBV28 to TRBJ2-3; D is undetermined. V lost 5 bases and J lost 1, with 10 bases in between. The CDR3 is made up of 14 amino acids. Germline V gives CDR1 MDHEN, CDR2 SYDVKM. This CDR3 reads CASSHAPGTDTQYF. In DNA form, the CDR3 reads TGTGCCAGCAGTCACGCCCCTGGCACAGATACGCAGTATTTT.

The chain uses TRBV28 and TRBJ2-1, with TRBD1 matching 12 bases. V shed 6 bases and J 8 bases; nucleotides not matched to a gene: 8. The CDR3 sequence is 15 residues long. Germline V CDR1 and CDR2: MDHEN, SYDVKM. CDR3 coding DNA: TGTGCCAGCAGCCAAACAGGGACAGGGGGCGATGAGCAGTTCTTC. Translated: CASSQTGTGGDEQFF.

The gene calls are TRBV4-1 and TRBJ2-5; D perhaps matches TRBD2 (6 bases). The V and J ends lost 3 bases and 3 bases respectively, with 17 bases between them. The CDR3 is 16 residues long. Germline CDR1 and CDR2: MGHRA and YSYEKL. CDR3 nucleotides: TGCGCCAGCAGCCATAGGGACCCAGGCGGGAAAGAGACCCAGTACTTC. Protein sequence: CASSHRDPGGKETQYF.

The gene calls are TRBV12-3 or TRBV12-4 and TRBJ2-1; 11 positions match TRBD2. V shed 7 bases and J 0 bases; nucleotides not matched to a gene: 14. The CDR3 sequence is 19 residues long. CDR3 sequence: CASTSGTSGTRSSYNEQFF. In nucleotides, the CDR3 is TGTGCCAGCACCTCCGGGACTAGCGGAACTAGGAGCTCCTACAATGAGCAGTTCTTC.

In this sample, this clonotype turned up once. A much bigger clone sits one base away, suggesting this may be a read error. The chain couples TRBV28 to TRBJ1-2; TRBD1 matches at 7 bases. CDR1 is MDHEN, CDR2 SYDVKM, per germline. The trim removed 5 bases at V and 8 bases at J, leaving 5 bases unmatched. The CDR3 is made up of 12 amino acids. The CDR3 DNA reads as TGTGCCAGCAGTACCGGGACAGAGGGCTACACCTTC. Amino acid sequence: CASSTGTEGYTF.

This clonotype was seen a few times. A much larger clonotype is one base distant, so this may be a read error. The rearrangement uses TRBV27 and TRBJ2-1; 8 bases are a match to TRBD1. Germline V gene sequence: CDR1 MNHEY, CDR2 SMNVEV (reference sequence). The CDR3 is 15 residues long. Germline trimming cut 8 bases from V and 4 bases from J; bases unmatched to any gene: 10. The chain's CDR3 is CASGQGTGEYNEQFF. The CDR3 region has the DNA TGTGCCAGCGGTCAAGGGACAGGAGAGTACAATGAGCAGTTCTTC.

The gene calls are TRBV20-1 and TRBJ2-1; 10 bases agree with TRBD2. Germline-derived CDR1 and CDR2 are DFQATT and SNEGSKA (reference sequence). The trim removed 6 bases at V and 7 bases at J, leaving 9 bases unmatched. The CDR3 spans 14 residues. The CDR3 loop is CSAPKAGGPNEQFF. The CDR3 DNA follows: TGCAGTGCCCCGAAAGCGGGAGGGCCTAATGAGCAGTTCTTC.

This clonotype has a count of ten or more. The chain has TRBV25-1 and TRBJ1-2; no firm D call. Germline CDR1 is MGHDK and CDR2 is SYGVNS. The CDR3 contains 13 residues. Trimming shortened V by 1 base and J by 1 base, and 4 bases separated the two germline ends. This CDR3 reads CASSESFNYGYTF. The CDR3 DNA is TGTGCCAGCAGTGAATCCTTTAACTATGGCTACACCTTC.

V usage is TRBV30 and J usage is TRBJ2-3; the D call may be TRBD1 or TRBD2 (5 bases each). Trimming left V 3 bases short and J 2 bases short, with 15 bases between. This CDR3 is 15 amino acids long. CDR1 GTSNPN and CDR2 SVGIG come from the germline V gene (reference sequence). The CDR3 protein is CAWSPGRKYTDTQYF. The CDR3 bases are TGTGCCTGGAGCCCGGGACGAAAGTACACAGATACGCAGTATTTT.

The chain carries TRBV10-1 and TRBJ2-3; 8 bases are a match to TRBD1. CDR3 length: 15 amino acids. V was clipped by 0 bases and J by 5 bases; unmatched bases: 4. CDR1 WNHNN and CDR2 SYGVQD come from the germline V gene (reference sequence). The CDR3 nucleotides read TGCGCCAGCAGTGAGTCGACAGGGGCTGGAGATACGCAGTATTTT. It yields the protein CASSESTGAGDTQYF.

Details on this clonotype: A much larger clone is a single base away; this may be a read error. The chain carries TRBV20-1 and TRBJ1-2; 8 bases agree with TRBD1. The CDR3 extends over 13 amino acids. Germline V CDR1 and CDR2: DFQATT, SNEGSKA (reference sequence). The CDR3 nucleotides are TGCAGTGCTGCCACAGGGGGGGACTATAGCTACACCTTC. It specifies CSAATGGDYSYTF.

The chain uses TRBV5-1 and TRBJ2-2; D is possibly TRBD1 or TRBD2 (6 bases each). V was trimmed by 5 bases and J by 3 bases, leaving 20 bases between them. Germline V gene lookup returns CDR1 SGHRS and CDR2 YFSETQ. There are 17 residues in the CDR3. The CDR3 loop reads CASSVERGLRDTGELFF. In DNA form, the CDR3 reads TGCGCCAGCAGTGTCGAACGGGGGCTCAGGGACACCGGGGAGCTGTTTTTT.

This chain connects TRBV20-1 to TRBJ1-6; TRBD1 might be the D (6 bases). Trimming shortened V by 5 bases and J by 7 bases, and 9 bases separated the two germline ends. Germline V CDR1 and CDR2: DFQATT, SNEGSKA (reference sequence). The CDR3 has 12 amino acids. CDR3 nucleotide sequence: TGCAGTGCTCAGGGGTACAATTCACCCCTCCACTTT. This codes for CSAQGYNSPLHF.

This clonotype was counted only a few times. The chain is built from TRBV27 and TRBJ2-1; D remains unclear. The CDR3 has 13 amino acids. Trimming removed 5 bases from V and 7 bases from J, with 12 bases in between. From germline, CDR1 is MNHEY and CDR2 SMNVEV (reference sequence). CDR3 in DNA: TGTGCCAGCAGTCAAGCAATCCGGAATGAGCAGTTCTTC. Protein: CASSQAIRNEQFF.